The source of this T cell receptor (beta chain) is a study of chemoradiotherapy in HPV16-positive cancers. At the level of the study: Candidate HPV-specific clones and shared TCR motifs came from two HPV16-positive patients.

Clones were sequenced by immunoSEQ multiplex PCR, and TCRdb holds only the in-frame ones, with some missing. The table includes about 14,000 clones, roughly 79% detected once. Study-level results: The functional HPV-specific definition rests on just two HPV16-positive patients. Non-HPV-specific T cells did not expand in tumors during treatment, whereas candidate HPV-specific clones and E7-related motifs did. HPV-responsive T-cell expansion during chemoradiotherapy was linked to improved recurrence-free survival in HPV16-positive patients.

Germline V gives CDR1 GTSNPN, CDR2 SVGIG (reference sequence). The CDR3 is 14 residues long. With V trimmed by 0 bases and J by 5 bases, 5 bases remained unmatched. This clone is labeled medium-sized. Its antigen is not identified. J is TRBJ2-5 and V is TRBV30, with 8 bases that match TRBD2. The TCR originated in a human donor with HPV-associated anogenital cancer. Specimen collection occurred from a patient who underwent chemoradiotherapy. CDR3 loop: CAWSVQAGAETQYF. Written as DNA, the CDR3 is TGTGCCTGGAGTGTACAAGCGGGAGCTGAGACCCAGTACTTC.